Shown below are 26 T cell receptor beta chains from a single sample sequenced in a study of shared clonotypes between healthy human individuals. The naive CD8 population came from CD45RO-negative cells selected for CCR7, without terminally differentiated effector memory CD45RA+ cells. Produced via immunoSEQ multiplex PCR; TCRdb's table is partial and in-frame only. The data hold about 1,900,000 clones, with less than 95% observed a single time. Sequencing used naive CD8+ T cells sorted from blood. The receptors were gathered from a young man in good health.

The chain couples TRBV4-1 to TRBJ1-2, with D perhaps matching TRBD1 (5 bases). V lost 0 bases to trimming and J lost 6 bases, with 17 bases between them. CDR1 and CDR2 from the germline V gene are MGHRA and YSYEKL. This CDR3 comprises 16 residues. DNA for the CDR3: TGCGCCAGCAGCCAAGAAGGAACCCAGGGAGGCGATGGCTACACCTTC. Translation gives CASSQEGTQGGDGYTF.

The chain has TRBV28 and TRBJ2-7; 14 bases are a match to TRBD2. This CDR3 spans 16 amino acids. J lost 6 bases, V lost 7 bases, and 11 bases had no gene match. In germline, CDR1 is MDHEN, CDR2 SYDVKM. CDR3 sequence: CASTPPGLAGGTEQYF. The CDR3 DNA reads as TGTGCCAGCACCCCACCCGGACTAGCGGGGGGAACCGAGCAGTACTTC.

Worth noting for this clone: Other DNA sequences within the sample encode an identical CDR3. V and J are TRBV28 and TRBJ1-1; tentative D call: TRBD1 (5 bases). The V end was cut by 2 bases, the J end by 4 bases, with 11 bases between. Germline values: CDR1 MDHEN, CDR2 SYDVKM. CDR3 length equals 14 residues. The CDR3 nucleotides are TGTGCCAGCAGTTTAAGGGGCGGCGGCACTGAAGCTTTCTTT. The encoded protein is CASSLRGGGTEAFF.

The rearrangement joins TRBV5-6 to TRBJ2-6; TRBD2 matches 8 bases. The V gene's germline CDR1 is SGHDT and CDR2 YYEEEE. V lost 4 bases, J lost 2 bases, and 2 bases stayed unmatched. The CDR3 covers 15 residues. CDR3 DNA sequence: TGTGCCAGCAGCGGAGCGGGGGCTGGGGCCAACGTCCTGACTTTC. Its translation: CASSGAGAGANVLTF.

The sample holds one count of this clone. J is TRBJ2-1 and V is TRBV7-2, with D possibly being TRBD2 (5 bases). Trimming stripped 1 base from V and 10 bases from J, with 11 bases between. The germline CDR1 and CDR2 sequences are SGHTA and FQGNSA. The CDR3 has 13 residues. The CDR3 DNA is TGTGCCAGCAGCTTAGGCTGGAGAGGGGAGCAGTTCTTC. It specifies CASSLGWRGEQFF. Full variable domain (missing parts from reference TRBV7-2 and TRBJ2-1): GAGVSQSPSNKVTEKGKDVELRCDPISGHTALYWYRQSLGQGLEFLIYFQGNSAPDKSGLPSDRFSAERTGGSVSTLTIQRTQQEDSAVYLCASSLGWRGEQFFGPGTRLTVL.

This chain uses TRBV6-5 with TRBJ1-4; 7 positions match TRBD1. V lost 3 bases to trimming and J lost 4 bases; unmatched junction nucleotides: 5. This CDR3 has 15 amino acids. Per germline, CDR1 MNHEY and CDR2 SVGAGI. The CDR3 nucleotides read TGTGCCAGCAGTTATGGACAGGCAATTAATGAAAAACTGTTTTTT. Its protein is CASSYGQAINEKLFF.

The chain has TRBV28 and TRBJ2-2, with TRBD2 matching over 13 bases. Germline values: CDR1 MDHEN, CDR2 SYDVKM. Unmatched junction bases numbered 5, after V lost 5 bases and J lost 2 bases. This CDR3 contains 17 residues. The CDR3 coding sequence is TGTGCCAGCAGTCCGGGACTAGCGGGGCCTAACACCGGGGAGCTGTTTTTT. Translating it yields CASSPGLAGPNTGELFF.

This rearrangement joins TRBV5-1 to TRBJ2-5; TRBD1 matches at 10 bases. The germline V gene has CDR1 SGHRS and CDR2 YFSETQ. This CDR3 region has 18 residues. The trim removed 4 bases at V and 2 bases at J, leaving 14 bases unmatched. The CDR3 sequence is CASSPRGTGAEGQETQYF. Here the CDR3 DNA reads TGCGCCAGCAGCCCCCGCGGGACAGGGGCTGAAGGGCAAGAGACCCAGTACTTC.

The chain uses TRBV2 and TRBJ2-3; 13 bases align to TRBD2. Losses at the gene ends were 10 bases for V and 2 bases for J; bases not matched to a gene: 12. The CDR3 spans 17 residues. Germline assignment: CDR1 SNHLY and CDR2 FYNNEI. The DNA of the CDR3 is TGTGCCATCTCAGGACTAGCGGGAGTTGGGTCCACAGATACGCAGTATTTT. Protein product: CAISGLAGVGSTDTQYF. The variable domain in full, completed from reference TRBV2 and TRBJ2-3, reads EPEVTQTPSHQVTQMGQEVILRCVPISNHLYFYWYRQILGQKVEFLVSFYNNEISEKSEIFDDQFSVERPDGSNFTLKIRSTKLEDSAMYFCAISGLAGVGSTDTQYFGPGTRLTVL.

With respect to this clone: The sample carries other DNA sequences with the same CDR3. This chain connects TRBV27 to TRBJ2-6, with a possible D match to TRBD1 (6 bases). This CDR3 is built from 15 residues. Germline V gene sequence: CDR1 MNHEY, CDR2 SMNVEV (reference sequence). Trimming stripped 6 bases from V and 4 bases from J, with 13 bases between. The CDR3 DNA is TGTGCCAGCAGCACCGGGACAACGGGGGCCAACGTCCTGACTTTC. As protein: CASSTGTTGANVLTF.

The chain carries TRBV6-5 and TRBJ2-5; D is uncertain. In germline, CDR1 is MNHEY, CDR2 SVGAGI. The CDR3 runs 15 residues. Trimming took 0 bases from V and 5 from J, leaving 13 bases between them. The DNA of the CDR3 is TGTGCCAGCAGTTACTCGAAGCTAGTCTGGGAGACCCAGTACTTC. Encoded protein: CASSYSKLVWETQYF.

Remarks on this clone: The sample contains more than one DNA sequence encoding this CDR3. J is TRBJ1-5 and V is TRBV25-1, with a weak D call TRBD1 (6 bases). Germline CDR1 is MGHDK and CDR2 is SYGVNS. The CDR3 has 13 residues. Trimming cost V 3 bases and J 7 bases, with 10 bases left between them. The CDR3 DNA reads as TGTGCCAGCAGTGACTGGAGGGGGCAGCCCCAGCATTTT. This gives the protein CASSDWRGQPQHF.

Turning to this clone: Additional DNA sequences in this sample encode the identical CDR3. The rearrangement joins TRBV27 to TRBJ2-2; D uncertain. The germline V and J ends were trimmed by 0 bases and 6 bases, with 5 bases remaining between them. Germline V gives CDR1 MNHEY, CDR2 SMNVEV (reference sequence). The CDR3 extends over 13 amino acids. Here the CDR3 DNA reads TGTGCCAGCAGTTTATCGGTGGCCGGGGAGCTGTTTTTT. Protein: CASSLSVAGELFF.

This clone was seen only a few times. The rearrangement links TRBV5-1 to TRBJ1-2; 7 bases are shared with TRBD1. From germline, CDR1 is SGHRS and CDR2 YFSETQ. This CDR3 is built from 14 residues. V was clipped by 4 bases and J by 3 bases; unmatched bases: 6. As DNA, the CDR3 is TGCGCCAGCAGCCCCCTAACAGGGGACTATGGCTACACCTTC. The encoded protein is CASSPLTGDYGYTF.

This chain connects TRBV14 to TRBJ2-1; TRBD2 matches at 8 bases. Per the germline V gene, CDR1 is SGHDN and CDR2 is FVKESK. The J segment lost 7 bases and the V segment lost 5 bases, leaving 13 bases of the junction unmatched. CDR3 length: 16 amino acids. The CDR3: CASSLIAGLGLNEQFF. CDR3 bases: TGTGCCAGCAGCTTAATAGCGGGATTAGGTTTAAATGAGCAGTTCTTC.

The chain carries TRBV30 and TRBJ2-7; TRBD1 matches at 9 bases. CDR3 size: 13 residues. The germline CDR1 and CDR2 sequences are GTSNPN and SVGIG (reference sequence). V lost 0 bases, J lost 6 bases, and 3 bases stayed unmatched. The CDR3 region has the DNA TGTGCCTGGAGTGTATTGACAGGGGGCGAGCAGTACTTC. Translated: CAWSVLTGGEQYF.

The rearrangement links TRBV27 to TRBJ1-2; TRBD1 matches 11 bases. The CDR3 is made up of 16 amino acids. With V trimmed by 8 bases and J by 3 bases, 11 bases remained unmatched. Germline CDR1 and CDR2: MNHEY and SMNVEV (reference sequence). CDR3 amino acids: CASGYPGQGEHYGYTF. The CDR3 coding sequence is TGTGCCAGCGGCTACCCGGGACAGGGGGAACACTATGGCTACACCTTC.

The chain employs TRBV7-2 and TRBJ2-7, with D maybe TRBD1 (6 bases). The germline V and J ends were trimmed by 5 bases and 2 bases, with 10 bases remaining between them. CDR3 length: 13 amino acids. The germline V gene has CDR1 SGHTA and CDR2 FQGNSA. This CDR3 reads CASSENRAYEQYF. The CDR3 nucleotides are TGTGCCAGCAGCGAAAACAGGGCCTACGAGCAGTACTTC.

The chain carries TRBV19 and TRBJ1-4; D gene unclear. The V end was cut by 0 bases, the J end by 15 bases, with 14 bases between. Germline values: CDR1 LNHDA, CDR2 SQIVND (reference sequence). This CDR3 has 13 amino acids. Here the CDR3 DNA reads TGTGCCAGTAGTATAGATCTCGAGGGTTGGTTGTTTTTT. It encodes CASSIDLEGWLFF.

This rearrangement joins TRBV9 to TRBJ2-5, with 7 nucleotides matching TRBD2. Per the germline V gene, CDR1 is SGDLS and CDR2 is YYNGEE. The CDR3 has 15 residues. J was trimmed by 5 bases and V by 1 base; bases with no gene match: 8. The CDR3 nucleotides read TGTGCCAGCAGCGTATTTGACGGGGGAGGGGAGACCCAGTACTTC. Protein product: CASSVFDGGGETQYF.

J is TRBJ2-3 and V is TRBV9; TRBD2 matches at 7 bases. Germline CDR1 and CDR2: SGDLS and YYNGEE. V lost 3 bases to trimming and J lost 3 bases; unmatched junction nucleotides: 7. This CDR3 has 15 residues. The DNA of the CDR3 is TGTGCCAGCAGCGGCTCTTCTAGCGGAACAGATACGCAGTATTTT. Encoded protein: CASSGSSSGTDTQYF.

This chain joins TRBV27 and TRBJ1-2, with D uncertain. The CDR3 sequence is 14 residues long. Trimming shortened V by 5 bases and J by 1 base, and 11 bases separated the two germline ends. Germline CDR1 is MNHEY and CDR2 is SMNVEV (reference sequence). The CDR3 DNA sequence: TGTGCCAGCAGTCCCGAGCCCAGTAACTATGGCTACACCTTC. It translates to CASSPEPSNYGYTF.

This clone was counted once. Other DNA sequences from this sample encode an identical CDR3 as well. V usage is TRBV7-9 and J usage is TRBJ2-7; D is ambiguous. This CDR3 is built from 13 residues. Germline CDR1 and CDR2: SEHNR and FQNEAQ (reference sequence). V was pared by 5 bases and J by 0 bases, with 8 bases between. The CDR3 protein is CASSPPGSYEQYF. The CDR3 nucleotides are TGTGCCAGCAGCCCTCCAGGCTCCTACGAGCAGTACTTC.

This chain connects TRBV6-5 to TRBJ2-5, with 8 bases identical to TRBD2. This CDR3 has 16 residues. The ends lost 2 bases at V and 5 bases at J; junction bases unmatched: 10. CDR1 is MNHEY, CDR2 SVGAGI, per germline. The CDR3 reads CASSYPPGGGEETQYF. As DNA, the CDR3 is TGTGCCAGCAGTTACCCCCCGGGGGGGGGAGAGGAGACCCAGTACTTC.

This chain connects TRBV19 to TRBJ2-7; D possibly uses TRBD1 or TRBD2 (5 bases each). Germline CDR1 is LNHDA and CDR2 is SQIVND (reference sequence). The ends were cut back, 8 bases at V and 2 bases at J, with 16 bases in the middle. The CDR3 consists of 14 residues. CDR3 residues: CASGDGEIPYEQYF. Here the CDR3 DNA reads TGTGCCAGTGGGGACGGGGAGATTCCCTACGAGCAGTACTTC.

The rearrangement joins TRBV7-9 to TRBJ2-7, with TRBD1 identical over 9 bases. Trimming removed 1 base from V and 4 bases from J; junction bases left unmatched: 2. This CDR3 region has 14 residues. Germline V gene lookup returns CDR1 SEHNR and CDR2 FQNEAQ (reference sequence). DNA of the CDR3: TGTGCCAGCAGCTTAGAGGGGACAGGGTACGAGCAGTACTTC. It specifies CASSLEGTGYEQYF.